This TCR beta chain is from a study of PD-1 blockade in classical Hodgkin lymphoma. The study, taken as a whole, reports: Patients with an early start, nivolumab under 1 year after ASCT, were excluded. The drivers behind the repertoire differences, possibly disease activity or prior therapy, remain undefined.

Every patient relapsed after autologous stem cell transplantation, and brentuximab vedotin exposure varied. The CDR3 sequence is 15 residues long. Trimming removed 7 bases from V and 8 bases from J; junction bases left unmatched: 12. Germline V gene data show CDR1 as MNHNY and CDR2 as SVGAGI (reference sequence). This clone is large in the sample. As yet, its antigen is unknown. Generated by immunoSEQ multiplex PCR, the TCRdb table keeps only in-frame clones and is missing some. Of roughly 12,000 clones listed, around 83% are singletons. The chain is built from TRBV6-6 and TRBJ2-1; the match to TRBD2 covers 9 bases. This specimen consisted of peripheral blood mononuclear cells (PBMCs), obtained at baseline. This TCR was recovered from a human donor with classical Hodgkin lymphoma. The CDR3 nucleotides read TGTGCCAGCAACCCATCTAGCGGGGACTCGGATGAGCAGTTCTTC. Amino acid sequence: CASNPSSGDSDEQFF.